This T cell receptor beta chain was documented in a study of blood T cell repertoires in COVID-19. The wider study: Samples came from the United States, Italy and Spain, spanning acute and convalescent COVID-19. The cDNA or gDNA used as material had been derived from T cells, B-cell-depleted T cells, or PBMCs.

In the original processing: Amplification with reference gene primers provided the estimates of nucleated cell counts. Method: immunoSEQ multiplex PCR; TCRdb's copy keeps in-frame clones and lacks some. The DNA was the basis for D and trimming; V, J and clone size are from that table. The table includes 250,000 or so clones, approximately 86% detected once. This receptor was obtained from a man aged 40-55 years with active or convalescent COVID-19. The sample was peripheral blood.

CDR3 coding DNA: TGTGCCAGCAGCTTAGAACAGGGGGCCTGGGAGACCCAGTACTTC. Residues: CASSLEQGAWETQYF. The rearrangement joins TRBV7-6 to TRBJ2-5; TRBD1 matches at 9 bases. The V gene's germline CDR1 is SGHVS and CDR2 FNYEAQ. Germline trimming cut 1 base from V and 5 bases from J; bases unmatched to any gene: 5. The CDR3 runs 15 residues.